This T cell receptor beta chain was retrieved from a study of cytomegalovirus exposure and HLA in healthy donors. Study results and caveats: For most subjects, TCR beta sequences were reported to predict HLA-A and HLA-B alleles with accuracy.

A remark on this clone: Antigen unknown.

Researchers ran the PCR with 60 Vbeta and 13 Jbeta primers. Generated by immunoSEQ multiplex PCR, the TCRdb table keeps only in-frame clones and is missing some. The data hold about 110,000 clones, with about 76% observed a single time. Sequences were obtained from PBMCs. This clonotype originated in a man aged 30 to 39 in good health and CMV-seropositive.

CDR3: CASSLVLAGGTGELFF. Here the CDR3 DNA reads TGTGCCAGCAGCTTAGTACTAGCGGGGGGCACCGGGGAGCTGTTTTTT. This chain links TRBV11-2 with TRBJ2-2, with 12 bases lining up with TRBD2. CDR1 is SGHAT, CDR2 FQNNGV, per germline. V lost 1 base, J lost 4 bases, and 1 base stayed unmatched. This CDR3 is built from 16 residues.